The sequence of this TCR beta chain was determined in a study of T cell responses to AZD1222 COVID-19 vaccine (dated by TCRdb to about 2021). For context, the study as a whole: AZD1222 recipients given second doses at about 4 weeks or at about 12 weeks were pooled, since spike-specific TCR depth and breadth were not found to differ between the two schedules. A total of approximately 230 trial participants underwent TCR sequencing, of whom 207 received two doses of AZD1222 and roughly 25 received two doses of the MenACWY control vaccine. Enrollment into the trials was organized by age into subgroups of 18-55, 56-69 and 70-plus years, and those subgroups contained roughly 140, 27 and 60 TCR-sequenced participants, respectively. General study outcomes and caveats: Because no day 14 peak-response samples were available, repertoires were characterized only after the peak T cell response. The whole spike protein was spanned by vaccine-associated CD4 TCRs, and dominant responses were seen in regions 160-218 and 743-854. The 56-69-year group was small, and its depth increase did not reach significance, likely because of low power. Epitopes outside the regions mutated in the B.1.351 and B.1.1.7 variants were reportedly recognized by nearly half of the unique spike-specific TCRs. Most participants were white British and females outnumbered males, and the authors suggested that clonal diversity may have been underestimated. Only five or six AZD1222 recipients were SARS-CoV-2 seropositive at baseline, limiting conclusions about previously exposed vaccinees. A significant rise in spike-specific TCR breadth and depth was observed after two AZD1222 doses relative to day 0 and relative to MenACWY recipients.

In regard to this clone: The antigen it binds to is not known. Base qualities are not at hand, and no much larger clone is one base apart.

V loses 2 bases at its end and J loses 1 base; junction bases beyond the gene matches: 5. From its cysteine to its phenylalanine, the CDR3 spans 17 amino acids. Left in the record is the CDR3 DNA by itself, 51 bases read in frame from the first base. CDR1 and CDR2, looked up from the germline V gene, are MRHNA and SNTAGT. According to the study, the label for this sample's time point signals: baseline before first vaccination. Vaccinee samples were obtained from the UK trials COV001 and COV002, which included a single-blind randomized controlled phase 2/3 trial of AZD1222 (ChAdOx1 nCoV-19) in healthy adults. For TCRbeta chain sequencing, PBMC samples were collected from trial participants at day 0 and at day 28 after the second dose. The CDR3 regions of human TCRbeta chains were analyzed by immunosequencing. As for the original processing: TCRs in the repertoires were compared against a reference library of SARS-CoV-2-specific TCRs that had been generated with the MIRA antigen-specificity platform. Breadth was defined as the fraction of unique TCRs that were SARS-CoV-2-associated. Depth was defined as the fraction of total T cells that were SARS-CoV-2-associated. Using the MIRA data, each spike-specific TCR was mapped to the spike region that the TCR reacts to and placed in a CD4 or CD8 class. Log10-transformed breadth and depth values were compared by one-way ANOVA with Sidak's multiple comparisons tests. As stored in TCRdb, this immuneACCESS dataset retains in-frame rearrangements with V and J assigned. A fraction of the clones does not appear; measured against another copy, unresolved V genes explain less than half of the discrepancy, and the remainder lacks a known reason. V, J and clone size reflect that table, while D and trimming were determined from the DNA. The sample table shows fewer than 200,000 clones, and 92% are seen once. In total, the top ten clones hold about 10% of the sample.

The rearranged segments are TRBV6-4 and TRBJ2-5; the junction holds 12 bases that match TRBD2. This sequence originates from an adult in good health. This specimen was peripheral blood, taken on day 0 of AZD1222 vaccination. The CDR3 in this case is CASSDPGLAGPQETQYF. The DNA is TGTGCCAGCAGTGACCCCGGACTAGCGGGGCCCCAAGAGACCCAGTACTTC.